This note documents a single TCR beta chain sequence. The clone's antigen remains unknown. No quality values exist for individual bases; no much larger clone is one base distant. These data are taken from a study of shared clonotypes between healthy human individuals (dated by TCRdb to 2020 to 2021). Regarding the study in general: Two women and a few men aged 18 to 49 years were included in the cohort. Blood TCR repertoires of several healthy adults were deeply sequenced to estimate repertoire size and the extent of clonotype sharing between individuals. For each donor, three plates each were used for CD4 naive and CD4 memory, two plates were used for CD8 naive, and one plate was used for CD8 memory. Libraries were prepared and TCR repertoires were sequenced by different laboratories using diverse techniques, in order to increase sequencing depth and limit assay-specific biases. Per donor, leukapheresis produced somewhere between about 0.94 and 9.5 billion PBMCs. Overall study results and their limits: When a few donors were compared, the shared fraction of clonotypes was 5% to 6.5% for naive CD4, over 3% for naive CD8, roughly 2.5% for memory CD4, and around 0.4% for memory CD8. Compared with non-shared clonotypes, clonotypes shared by all four sorted-subset donors had higher generation probabilities. Naive subsets generally had larger estimated clonotype richness than memory subsets did. Because the study included a small number of donors, the genetic and exposure-history diversity represented was limited. Rarefaction of sorted-subset datasets indicated incomplete sequencing despite the large sequencing depth. Pairwise subsampling indicated that sequencing depth was expected to affect the degree of clonotype sharing among donors. Sampling was limited to blood, and TCR repertoires in tissue likely differ from TCR repertoires in blood.

The donors were healthy, HIV-negative adults who had no recently reported acute infections or vaccinations. Every donor was a Caucasian adult living in Nashville, Tennessee, USA. CD4+ T cells were enriched by magnetic negative selection; naive cells were then positively selected on CD45RA, and the negative fraction formed the memory subset. Blood was obtained by leukapheresis, after which PBMCs were separated by Ficoll-Histopaque density gradient centrifugation and cryopreserved in liquid nitrogen vapor phase. Purity and quantity of every magnetically sorted T cell population were checked by analytical flow cytometry. From each sorted fraction, genomic DNA was isolated and quantified by UV absorbance on a Nanodrop 2000c. Using the deep immunoSEQ assay, multiplex PCR amplified TCR CDR3 regions from genomic DNA. For each cell subset, the extracted genomic DNA was distributed evenly across all wells of several immunoSEQ 96-well plates, and each plate served as one replicate. For sorted subsets, approximately 200 ng of genomic DNA, equivalent to some 33,000 T cell genomes, went into each replicate PCR. Purified libraries were measured with a Qubit 3.0 fluorometer, size-checked on a Bioanalyzer 2100, and measured again with the KAPA Library Quantification kit. A separate single-read 150-cycle Illumina NextSeq 550 flow cell was used to sequence each immunoSEQ 96-well plate. The original methods were these. Because the immunoSEQ output held only junctional sequences and lacked quality scores, the filtering could not match the filtering applied to full-length reads. To assign V/J genes and CDR3, sequences were annotated using PyIR, a Python wrapper for IgBLAST v1.9, with IMGT germline references. Reads were removed for weak V/J assignments (E-value above 1e-6), missing CDR3, stop codons, out-of-frame junctions, or ambiguous translated residues. V3J clonotypes were defined as sequences sharing an identical inferred V gene, J gene, and CDR3 amino acid sequence. To compute the percentage overlap between repertoires, the number of shared unique clonotypes was divided by the size of the smaller repertoire. Richness of each repertoire was evaluated using RTK rarefaction, the Chao1 estimator, and Recon v2.1 estimates of unobserved clonotypes. For all TCRbeta clonotypes obtained by the gDNA method from several donors, generation probabilities were computed with OLGA. Sourced from immuneACCESS, this table was stored by TCRdb with only in-frame sequences that have V and J called. A share of the clones is absent; for the studies checked, an unresolved V gene accounts for under half, and the remainder has no known explanation. The V and J calls and clone size are taken from that table; D and trimming were inferred from the DNA. This sample is represented by approximately 2.5 million clones; approximately 94% of them were singletons. In total, the top ten clones hold about 0.13% of the sample.

Material: naive CD4+ T cells sorted from blood. The sample's cell subset or site label, decoded: CD45RA+ positively selected. The sequence came from a man between 18 and 35 years old in good health.

This receptor carries the CDR3 CASRRDTGELFF. DNA sequence: TGTGCCAGCAGGCGGGACACCGGGGAGCTGTTTTTT. The chain is assembled from TRBV14 and TRBJ2-2; the D segment could be TRBD2, given 5 matching bases. The CDR3 runs 12 residues from the cysteine to the phenylalanine. Of the read, only the CDR3 DNA is kept; its 36 bases are in frame from base 1. The trim is 6 bases for V and 3 bases for J, with a gap of 5 bases between the germline ends. Based on the germline V gene, the CDR1 and CDR2 sequences are SGHDN and FVKESK.